This is a list of T cell receptor beta chains from one sample in a study of spatial heterogeneity in lung cancer. TCRdb itself ran the 5' RACE reads through MiXCR, one entry per CDR3 protein. Here the sample spans about 95,000 distinct CDR3 sequences, under 9% being singletons. The specimen was PBMCs, collected at surgery. These receptors originate from a male donor with early-stage non-small cell lung cancer. The CDR3 runs from the conserved cysteine through the conserved F or W. D genes are given only for firm matches. Clone size is given for some rows only: seen once, a few or many times, or a class if the clone is expanded.

TGTGTCAGCAGCTCGGGGACTGGGGCCAACGTCCTGACTTTC,CVSSSGTGANVLTF,TRBV7-9,TRBJ2-6,-,-
TGTGCCAGCAGTGCAATGTACGTGGGGACTGAAGCTTTCTTT,CASSAMYVGTEAFF,TRBV2,TRBJ1-1,-,few
TGCAGTGCTAGGGGGACGCTCGACAATCAGCCCCAGCATTTT,CSARGTLDNQPQHF,TRBV20-1,TRBJ1-5,-,few
TGTGCCAGCAGCTTAGACACAGATACGCAGTATTTT,CASSLDTDTQYF,TRBV5-4,TRBJ2-3,-,many
TGTGCCAGCAGCCCCGGGACTAGCGGGAGAACTGAGCAGTTCTTC,CASSPGTSGRTEQFF,TRBV28,TRBJ2-1,TRBD2,-
TGTGCCACCAGTGACCCCCAAGAGACCCAGTACTTC,CATSDPQETQYF,TRBV24-1,TRBJ2-5,-,-
TGTGCCAGCAGCCGCGACGGACTTAACACAGATACGCAGTATTTT,CASSRDGLNTDTQYF,TRBV7-2,TRBJ2-3,-,few
TGCGCCAGCAGCTTAGAGGGCGATACGCAGTATTTT,CASSLEGDTQYF,TRBV5-1,TRBJ2-3,-,many
TGCAGTGCTAGAGACGGGGGCGGAGGTTACACTGAAGCTTTCTTT,CSARDGGGGYTEAFF,TRBV20-1,TRBJ1-1,-,-
TGCAGTGCCCGACAGGGGAATACAGATACGCAGTATTTT,CSARQGNTDTQYF,TRBV20-1,TRBJ2-3,TRBD1,many
TGTGCCAGCAGCCGGACCCTTTTCAATGAGCAGTTCTTC,CASSRTLFNEQFF,TRBV7-3,TRBJ2-1,-,few
TGTGCCAGTAGTCTAACACAGGGGGCACCCTCGGAGACCCAGTACTTC,CASSLTQGAPSETQYF,TRBV19,TRBJ2-5,TRBD1,once
TGTGCCAGCAGTGCGGGATTTTATGGCTACACCTTC,CASSAGFYGYTF,TRBV25-1,TRBJ1-2,-,many
TGTGCCATCAGTGGTGGGGACGATGGCAATCAGCCCCAGCATTTT,CAISGGDDGNQPQHF,TRBV10-3,TRBJ1-5,-,many